What follows are 29 T cell receptor beta chains derived from one specimen sequenced in a study of T cell responses to AZD1222 COVID-19 vaccine listed by TCRdb under 2021. Interpreted using the paper, the time point label stands for: baseline before first vaccination. The method behind the library was the immunoSEQ multiplex PCR assay. TCRdb's version of the immuneACCESS table is confined to in-frame rearrangements and falls short of the full clone set. An unresolved V gene accounts for under half of the shortfall where checked; the remainder is of unknown origin. For this sample the table gives about 130,000 clones, of which roughly 90% were detected only once. The ten biggest clones cover roughly 3.9% of the sample. This specimen was peripheral blood, taken on day 0 of AZD1222 vaccination. The receptors were gathered from an adult in good health.

This chain joins TRBV5-6 and TRBJ1-5; the match to TRBD1 covers 7 bases. Germline-derived CDR1 and CDR2 are SGHDT and YYEEEE. The CDR3 runs 14 residues. The V and J ends lost 4 bases and 6 bases, in that order; junction bases with no gene match: 7. CDR3 DNA: TGTGCCAGCAGCCGAGACAGGGCAGCTCAGCCCCAGCATTTT. It codes for CASSRDRAAQPQHF. Based on the CDR3 plus reference TRBV5-6 and TRBJ1-5, the full variable domain is DAGVTQSPTHLIKTRGQQVTLRCSPKSGHDTVSWYQQALGQGPQFIFQYYEEEERQRGNFPDRFSGHQFPNYSSELNVNALLLGDSALYLCASSRDRAAQPQHFGDGTRLSIL.

The V gene is TRBV30, the J gene TRBJ1-3, with D tentatively TRBD1 (5 bases). Germline assignment: CDR1 GTSNPN and CDR2 SVGIG (reference sequence). There are 14 residues in the CDR3. V was shortened by 8 bases and J by 1 base, with 15 bases between the two germline ends. For the CDR3, the DNA is TGTGCCCGTCACTCCAGGGAATCTGGAAACACCATATATTTT. Its protein is CARHSRESGNTIYF.

The genes are TRBV11-3 and TRBJ2-1; D is uncertain. Trimming cost V 1 base and J 5 bases, with 6 bases left between them. The CDR3 extends over 13 amino acids. CDR1 SGHNT and CDR2 YENEEA come from the germline V gene. This CDR3 reads CASSLAFDNEQFF. For the CDR3, the DNA is TGTGCCAGCAGCTTAGCCTTTGACAATGAGCAGTTCTTC.

The chain employs TRBV6-2 or TRBV6-3 and TRBJ1-5; D is perhaps TRBD1 (5 bases). CDR3 length: 16 amino acids. The germline gives CDR1 MNHEY, CDR2 SVGEGT. The V and J ends lost 4 bases and 3 bases respectively, with 16 bases between them. The DNA of the CDR3 is TGTGCCAGCAGTTCTCTCCGGACATCCCCCAATCAGCCCCAGCATTTT. This codes for CASSSLRTSPNQPQHF.

V and J are TRBV28 and TRBJ1-1; TRBD1 aligns across 7 bases. Germline values: CDR1 MDHEN, CDR2 SYDVKM. This CDR3 has 15 amino acids. V lost 8 bases and J lost 1; bases outside the gene matches: 10. The CDR3: CASPPGGTANTEAFF. The CDR3 coding sequence is TGTGCCAGCCCCCCTGGCGGGACAGCGAACACTGAAGCTTTCTTT.

The chain employs TRBV19 and TRBJ2-1, with 12 nucleotides matching TRBD2. Germline CDR1 LNHDA, CDR2 SQIVND (reference sequence). This CDR3 has 18 residues. Trimming at V came to 6 bases and at J to 2 bases, leaving 11 bases not matched to a gene. The CDR3: CASRGGTSGPVTYNEQFF. The CDR3 DNA follows: TGTGCCAGTAGGGGAGGGACTAGCGGGCCGGTGACCTACAATGAGCAGTTCTTC.

The chain is built from TRBV28 and TRBJ2-2; TRBD1 matches 8 bases. CDR3 length: 14 residues. Looked up from germline, CDR1 is MDHEN and CDR2 is SYDVKM. J gave up 6 bases and V 6 bases, and 6 bases lay outside the gene matches. Here the CDR3 DNA reads TGTGCCAGCAGACCGCGACAGGGGCCCGGGGAGCTGTTTTTT. Translated, it gives CASRPRQGPGELFF.

V gene TRBV4-3 combines with J gene TRBJ1-3; 7 positions agree with TRBD1. Losses at the gene ends were 4 bases for V and 2 bases for J; bases not matched to a gene: 8. Germline V CDR1 and CDR2: LGHNA, YSLEER. The CDR3 contains 16 residues. This CDR3 reads CASSLSGTATGNTIYF. Here the CDR3 DNA reads TGCGCCAGCAGCCTTTCCGGGACAGCTACTGGAAACACCATATATTTT.

The chain combines TRBV28 with TRBJ1-2, with a weak D call TRBD1 (6 bases). The CDR3 is 18 amino acids. The germline V gene encodes CDR1 MDHEN and CDR2 SYDVKM. V shed 3 bases and J shed 3 bases, with 23 bases lying between them. In DNA form, the CDR3 reads TGTGCCAGCAGTTTTTTGGGGGACACTGTTCCCCGGGACTATGGCTACACCTTC. Amino acids: CASSFLGDTVPRDYGYTF.

V gene TRBV28 combines with J gene TRBJ1-6; D is undetermined. Per the germline V gene, CDR1 is MDHEN and CDR2 is SYDVKM. The CDR3 loop spans 16 amino acids. Trimming cost V 3 bases and J 0 bases, with 9 bases left between them. In nucleotides, the CDR3 is TGTGCCAGCAGTTTGCGGCCAAGCTCCTATAATTCACCCCTCCACTTT. Protein sequence: CASSLRPSSYNSPLHF.

The chain combines TRBV5-1 with TRBJ1-4, with a weak D call TRBD1 (6 bases). The CDR3 is made up of 15 amino acids. Trimming took off 0 bases at V and 4 bases at J, with 10 bases between the two ends. Germline-derived CDR1 and CDR2 are SGHRS and YFSETQ. The CDR3, as DNA: TGCGCCAGCAGCTTGGGGACAGACGTTAATGAAAAACTGTTTTTT. Its protein is CASSLGTDVNEKLFF.

The chain links TRBV5-1 to TRBJ2-1; TRBD2 aligns across 9 bases. With V trimmed by 3 bases and J by 1 base, 5 bases remained unmatched. This CDR3 comprises 16 residues. From germline, CDR1 is SGHRS and CDR2 YFSETQ. The CDR3 DNA sequence: TGCGCCAGCAGCTCTTATAGCGGGGGATCCTACAATGAGCAGTTCTTC. This codes for CASSSYSGGSYNEQFF. Full variable domain (rest looked up from reference TRBV5-1 and TRBJ2-1): KAGVTQTPRYLIKTRGQQVTLSCSPISGHRSVSWYQQTPGQGLQFLFEYFSETQRNKGNFPGRFSGRQFSNSRSEMNVSTLELGDSALYLCASSSYSGGSYNEQFFGPGTRLTVL.

This rearrangement joins TRBV5-6 to TRBJ1-3, with D possibly matching TRBD1 (6 bases). Germline V gives CDR1 SGHDT, CDR2 YYEEEE. V gave up 4 bases and J gave up 0 bases, with 14 bases separating them. The CDR3 extends over 16 amino acids. The CDR3 loop reads CASSPLGAVSGNTIYF. The CDR3 nucleotides are TGTGCCAGCAGCCCCCTGGGGGCTGTCTCTGGAAACACCATATATTTT.

The J gene is TRBJ2-7, the V gene TRBV3-1 (or the pseudogene TRBV3-2); TRBD2 matches 10 bases. The CDR3 is 15 residues long. The ends lost 1 base at V and 3 bases at J; junction bases unmatched: 3. The germline V gene has CDR1 LGHDT and CDR2 YNNKEL (reference sequence). CDR3 DNA sequence: TGTGCCAGCAGCCAAGCTAGCGGGAGTTTCTACGAGCAGTACTTC. Its protein product is CASSQASGSFYEQYF.

The chain recombines TRBV19 with TRBJ1-1, with D maybe TRBD1 (6 bases). Germline CDR1 is LNHDA and CDR2 is SQIVND (reference sequence). The CDR3 has 16 residues. V was cut by 5 bases and J by 0 bases, with 16 bases left in between. CDR3 protein: CASSWAGATMNTEAFF. The CDR3 DNA reads TGTGCCAGTAGTTGGGCAGGGGCGACCATGAACACTGAAGCTTTCTTT.

Regarding this clone: At the DNA level, this CDR3 is encoded by other sequences in the same sample as well. The chain recombines TRBV5-5 with TRBJ1-2, with TRBD1 matching over 7 bases. The germline CDR1 and CDR2 sequences are SGHKS and YYEKEE (reference sequence). The CDR3 sequence is 13 residues long. Trimming at V came to 2 bases and at J to 4 bases, leaving 2 bases not matched to a gene. For the CDR3, the DNA is TGTGCCAGCAGCTTCCAGGGGGGCTATGGCTACACCTTC. The encoded protein is CASSFQGGYGYTF.

This clone occurred once. V gene TRBV5-1 combines with J gene TRBJ2-5; 7 bases agree with TRBD1. After removal of 6 bases from V and 5 bases from J, the junction contained 10 bases not matched to a gene. Germline V gene sequence: CDR1 SGHRS, CDR2 YFSETQ. The CDR3 has 14 residues. The CDR3 here is CASTRDSSGETQYF. The DNA of the CDR3 is TGCGCCAGCACCCGGGACAGCTCAGGGGAGACCCAGTACTTC.

This chain joins TRBV7-9 and TRBJ1-4; TRBD1 matches at 7 bases. The CDR3 loop spans 15 amino acids. J gave up 8 bases and V 0 bases, and 6 bases lay outside the gene matches. Germline CDR1 is SEHNR and CDR2 is FQNEAQ (reference sequence). CDR3 bases: TGTGCCAGCAGCTTAGCCGTACAGGGGAGGGAAAAACTGTTTTTT. It codes for CASSLAVQGREKLFF. Looking up the rest from reference TRBV7-9 and TRBJ1-4 gives the full variable domain: DTGVSQNPRHKITKRGQNVTFRCDPISEHNRLYWYRQTLGQGPEFLTYFQNEAQLEKSRLLSDRFSAERPKGSFSTLEIQRTEQGDSAMYLCASSLAVQGREKLFFGSGTQLSVL.

The rearrangement joins TRBV19 to TRBJ1-1, with TRBD1 as a possible D gene (5 bases). Germline CDR1 and CDR2: LNHDA and SQIVND (reference sequence). V dropped 4 bases and J dropped 0 bases, with 18 bases sitting between them. The CDR3 extends over 17 amino acids. This CDR3 is CASSTTPTATVNTEAFF. CDR3 DNA sequence: TGTGCCAGTAGTACTACTCCGACAGCGACTGTGAACACTGAAGCTTTCTTT.

V usage is TRBV19 and J usage is TRBJ1-1, with unresolved D. Germline CDR1 LNHDA, CDR2 SQIVND (reference sequence). Trimming cost V 1 base and J 1 base, with 7 bases left between them. The CDR3 runs to 14 residues. The CDR3 nucleotides read TGTGCCAGTAGTATAGGGGTGACGAACACTGAAGCTTTCTTT. Translation: CASSIGVTNTEAFF.

This chain links TRBV11-2 with TRBJ2-7; D call uncertain. Germline V gives CDR1 SGHAT, CDR2 FQNNGV. This CDR3 contains 14 residues. V dropped 5 bases and J dropped 0 bases, with 11 bases sitting between them. Written as DNA, the CDR3 is TGTGCCAGCAGCCGGACGGTCAGCTCCTACGAGCAGTACTTC. This translates into CASSRTVSSYEQYF.

The V and J genes are TRBV14 and TRBJ1-5, with a tentative D call TRBD1 (5 bases). The V end was cut by 8 bases, the J end by 11 bases, with 19 bases between. The CDR3 loop spans 13 amino acids. The germline V gene has CDR1 SGHDN and CDR2 FVKESK. The CDR3 loop is CASRGREGGTQHF. In nucleotides, the CDR3 is TGTGCCAGCCGCGGCAGGGAAGGTGGGACCCAGCATTTT.

The chain links TRBV28 to TRBJ1-2; maybe TRBD1 (5 bases). Germline V gene data show CDR1 as MDHEN and CDR2 as SYDVKM. Between the trimmed V and J ends, which lost 6 bases and 2 bases, there was a span of 13 bases. The CDR3 is made up of 14 amino acids. CDR3 sequence: CASSLGTVNYGYTF. The CDR3 DNA sequence: TGTGCCAGCAGCCTGGGGACCGTGAACTATGGCTACACCTTC.

The genes are TRBV2 and TRBJ2-7, with D tentatively TRBD2 (5 bases). Trimming removed 8 bases from V and 1 base from J, with 12 bases in between. The CDR3 consists of 13 residues. Germline V lookup: CDR1 SNHLY, CDR2 FYNNEI. CDR3 region: CASCLAPSYEQYF. The DNA of the CDR3 is TGTGCCAGCTGCCTAGCACCTTCCTACGAGCAGTACTTC. Full variable domain (rest looked up from reference TRBV2 and TRBJ2-7): EPEVTQTPSHQVTQMGQEVILRCVPISNHLYFYWYRQILGQKVEFLVSFYNNEISEKSEIFDDQFSVERPDGSNFTLKIRSTKLEDSAMYFCASCLAPSYEQYFGPGTRLTVT.

This rearrangement joins TRBV6-4 to TRBJ2-1; a possible D gene is TRBD1 (6 bases). CDR1 and CDR2 from the germline V gene are MRHNA and SNTAGT. V was trimmed by 0 bases and J by 9 bases, leaving 15 bases between them. The CDR3 has 15 amino acids. CDR3 sequence (DNA): TGTGCCAGCAGTGACTCGGGTCAGGGGTTGGGTGAGCAGTTCTTC. This translates into CASSDSGQGLGEQFF.

The V gene is TRBV18, the J gene TRBJ2-5; maybe TRBD2 (6 bases). Germline V CDR1 and CDR2: KGHSH, LQKENI. This CDR3 contains 13 residues. V shed 4 bases and J shed 3 bases, with 9 bases lying between them. The CDR3, as DNA: TGTGCCAGCTCACTGGGAGGAGAAGAGACCCAGTACTTC. This gives the protein CASSLGGEETQYF.

This chain joins TRBV7-9 and TRBJ1-2, with 7 bases identical to TRBD1. V trimming: 2 bases; J trimming: 8 bases; junction bases outside the gene matches: 14. In germline, CDR1 is SEHNR, CDR2 FQNEAQ (reference sequence). This CDR3 spans 16 amino acids. CDR3 in amino acids: CASSLQTGRSAGGYTF. The CDR3 nucleotides read TGTGCCAGCAGCTTACAGACAGGGCGTTCAGCAGGAGGCTACACCTTC.

The rearrangement links TRBV18 to TRBJ1-4, with 7 bases identical to TRBD1. The germline CDR1 and CDR2 sequences are KGHSH and LQKENI. The CDR3 has 13 residues. After removal of 4 bases from V and 4 bases from J, the junction contained 0 bases not matched to a gene. CDR3 nucleotide sequence: TGTGCCAGCTCACGGGACAGTAATGAAAAACTGTTTTTT. Translating it yields CASSRDSNEKLFF.

This sequence joins TRBV14 and TRBJ1-5; no reliable D call. CDR1 and CDR2 (germline): SGHDN, FVKESK. V lost 0 bases, J lost 5 bases, and 5 bases lay in between. This CDR3 region has 13 residues. DNA of the CDR3: TGTGCCAGCAGCCAAGATTATGATCAGCCCCAGCATTTT. It specifies CASSQDYDQPQHF.